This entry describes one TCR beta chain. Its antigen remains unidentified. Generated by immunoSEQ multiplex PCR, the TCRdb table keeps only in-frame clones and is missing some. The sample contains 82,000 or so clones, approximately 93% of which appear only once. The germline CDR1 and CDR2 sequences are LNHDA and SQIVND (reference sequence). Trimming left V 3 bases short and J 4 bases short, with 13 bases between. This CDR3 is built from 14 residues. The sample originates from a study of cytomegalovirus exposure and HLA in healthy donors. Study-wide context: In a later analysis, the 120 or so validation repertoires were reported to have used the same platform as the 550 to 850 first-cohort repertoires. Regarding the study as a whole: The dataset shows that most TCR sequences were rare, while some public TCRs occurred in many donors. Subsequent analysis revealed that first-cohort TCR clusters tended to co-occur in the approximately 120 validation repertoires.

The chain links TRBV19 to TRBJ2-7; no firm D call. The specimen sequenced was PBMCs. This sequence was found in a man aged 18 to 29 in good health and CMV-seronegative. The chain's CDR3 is CASSILNARYEQYF. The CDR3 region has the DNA TGTGCCAGTAGTATCTTAAACGCTAGGTACGAGCAGTACTTC.